This entry is about one T cell receptor (beta chain). This entry comes from a study of blood T cell repertoires in COVID-19. Only in-frame clones appear in the TCRdb table, and some are missing; sequencing was by immunoSEQ multiplex PCR. The table shows under 300,000 clones, with 91% occurring only once. The CDR3 contains 17 residues. With 0 bases clipped from V and 2 bases from J, the junction kept 8 bases outside the gene matches. CDR1 is MGHRA, CDR2 YSYEKL, per germline. The J gene is TRBJ2-7, the V gene TRBV4-1, with 9 bases matching TRBD2. This receptor was taken from a human donor in a cohort exposed to, infected with or recovered from COVID-19 (not recorded which). The donor label of this sample is uncertain. Sample: PBMCs or T cells enriched from blood (not recorded which). The CDR3 bases are TGCGCCAGCAGCCAAGAAGTAAGGCTAGCGGGACCCTACGAGCAGTACTTC. Residues: CASSQEVRLAGPYEQYF.